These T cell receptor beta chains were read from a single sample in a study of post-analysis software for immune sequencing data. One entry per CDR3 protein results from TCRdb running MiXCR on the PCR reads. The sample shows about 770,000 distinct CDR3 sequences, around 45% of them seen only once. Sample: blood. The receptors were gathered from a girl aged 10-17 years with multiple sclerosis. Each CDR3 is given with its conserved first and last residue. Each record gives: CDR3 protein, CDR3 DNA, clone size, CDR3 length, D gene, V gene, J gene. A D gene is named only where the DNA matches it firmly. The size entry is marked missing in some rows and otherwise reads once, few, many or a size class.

CDR3: CASSETGVSAEQYF; DNA: TGTGCCAGCAGCGAGACAGGGGTTTCGGCCGAGCAGTACTTC; size: .; length: 14; D: TRBD1; V: TRBV28; J: TRBJ2-7
CDR3: CASSLGANQETQYF; DNA: TGTGCCAGCAGCTTGGGGGCAAACCAAGAGACCCAGTACTTC; size: .; length: 14; D: .; V: TRBV13; J: TRBJ2-5
CDR3: CASVRGLANYGYTF; DNA: TGTGCCAGCGTAAGGGGATTAGCTAACTATGGCTACACCTTC; size: .; length: 14; D: .; V: TRBV21-1; J: TRBJ1-2
CDR3: CASSRLAGGAQGTQYF; DNA: TGTGCCAGTAGTCGTCTAGCGGGAGGGGCGCAGGGGACCCAGTACTTC; size: few; length: 16; D: TRBD2; V: TRBV19; J: TRBJ2-5
CDR3: CASSQDITSGNYEQYF; DNA: TGCGCCAGCAGCCAAGATATCACTAGCGGAAACTACGAGCAGTACTTC; size: few; length: 16; D: TRBD2; V: TRBV4-3; J: TRBJ2-7
CDR3: CASSPGLAGPRNEQFF; DNA: TGTGCCAGCAGTCCCGGACTAGCGGGACCACGCAATGAGCAGTTCTTC; size: .; length: 16; D: TRBD2; V: TRBV7-9; J: TRBJ2-1
CDR3: CASSLSTTYEQYF; DNA: TGTGCCAGCAGTTTATCTACAACCTACGAGCAGTACTTC; size: few; length: 13; D: .; V: TRBV12-3/TRBV12-4; J: TRBJ2-7
CDR3: CASSEARGPLILYGYTF; DNA: TGTGCCAGCAGTGAAGCCCGGGGTCCTCTCATTCTCTATGGCTACACCTTC; size: .; length: 17; D: .; V: TRBV6-1; J: TRBJ1-2
CDR3: CASSRGLLSSYEQYF; DNA: TGTGCCAGCAGTCGAGGACTCTTGAGCTCCTACGAGCAGTACTTC; size: .; length: 15; D: .; V: TRBV7-2; J: TRBJ2-7
CDR3: CASNQERGSDTQYF; DNA: TGTGCCAGCAATCAGGAGCGGGGATCAGATACGCAGTATTTT; size: .; length: 14; D: TRBD2; V: TRBV6-1; J: TRBJ2-3
CDR3: CASSLSGTNEQFF; DNA: TGTGCCAGCAGCCTTAGCGGAACCAATGAGCAGTTCTTC; size: few; length: 13; D: .; V: TRBV7-3; J: TRBJ2-1
CDR3: CASSQVTLLPSASYNEQFF; DNA: TGCGCCAGCAGCCAAGTTACCCTCCTACCTAGCGCCTCCTACAATGAGCAGTTCTTC; size: .; length: 19; D: .; V: TRBV4-3; J: TRBJ2-1
CDR3: CASSSPSNEQFF; DNA: TGTGCCAGCAGTTCCCCGAGTAATGAGCAGTTCTTC; size: .; length: 12; D: .; V: TRBV12-3/TRBV12-4; J: TRBJ2-1
CDR3: CSARAMHLGTYEQYF; DNA: TGCAGTGCTAGGGCGATGCATTTGGGCACCTACGAGCAGTACTTC; size: .; length: 15; D: .; V: TRBV20-1; J: TRBJ2-7
CDR3: CSVGEKETQYF; DNA: TGCAGCGTTGGGGAAAAAGAGACCCAGTACTTC; size: .; length: 11; D: .; V: TRBV29-1; J: TRBJ2-5
CDR3: CASRRGSTTLYEQYF; DNA: TGCGCCAGCAGAAGAGGCAGTACAACCCTCTACGAGCAGTACTTC; size: .; length: 15; D: .; V: TRBV5-1; J: TRBJ2-7
CDR3: CASRLNYADTQYF; DNA: TGTGCCAGCAGGTTGAACTACGCAGATACGCAGTATTTT; size: .; length: 13; D: .; V: TRBV6-5; J: TRBJ2-3